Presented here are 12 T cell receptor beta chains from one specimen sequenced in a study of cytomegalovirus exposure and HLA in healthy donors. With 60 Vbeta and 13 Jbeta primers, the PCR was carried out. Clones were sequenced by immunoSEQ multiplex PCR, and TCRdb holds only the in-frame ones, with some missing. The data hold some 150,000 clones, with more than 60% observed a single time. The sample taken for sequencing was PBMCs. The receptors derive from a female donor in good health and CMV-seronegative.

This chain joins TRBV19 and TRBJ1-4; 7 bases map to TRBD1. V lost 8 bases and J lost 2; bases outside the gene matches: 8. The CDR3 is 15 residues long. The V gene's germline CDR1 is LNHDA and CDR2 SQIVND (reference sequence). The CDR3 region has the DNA TGTGCCAGTGCGCTCCTAGGGGGCACTAATGAAAAACTGTTTTTT. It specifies CASALLGGTNEKLFF.

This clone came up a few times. CDR3: CASIQGGDAYNEQFF. CDR3 DNA sequence: TGTGCCAGCATCCAAGGGGGGGACGCCTACAATGAGCAGTTCTTC. V gene TRBV7-2 combines with J gene TRBJ2-1; D is perhaps TRBD2 (7 bases). CDR1 and CDR2 from the germline V gene are SGHTA and FQGNSA. V lost 7 bases and J 2 bases, leaving 15 bases between the germline ends. The CDR3 spans 15 residues.

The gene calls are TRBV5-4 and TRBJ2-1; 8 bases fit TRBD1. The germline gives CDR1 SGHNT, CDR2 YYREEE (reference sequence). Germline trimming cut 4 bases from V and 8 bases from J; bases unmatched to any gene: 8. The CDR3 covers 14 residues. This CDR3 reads CASSLGQGGDEQFF. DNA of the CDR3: TGTGCCAGCAGCCTAGGACAGGGTGGGGATGAGCAGTTCTTC. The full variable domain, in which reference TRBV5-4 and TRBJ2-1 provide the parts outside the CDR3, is ETGVTQSPTHLIKTRGQQVTLRCSSQSGHNTVSWYQQALGQGPQFIFQYYREEENGRGNFPPRFSGLQFPNYSSELNVNALELDDSALYLCASSLGQGGDEQFFGPGTRLTVL.

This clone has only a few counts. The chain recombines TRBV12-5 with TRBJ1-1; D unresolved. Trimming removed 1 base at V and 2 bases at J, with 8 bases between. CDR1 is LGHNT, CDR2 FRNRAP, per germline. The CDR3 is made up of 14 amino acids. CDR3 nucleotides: TGTGCTAGTGGTTTGGACGGTAGTAACACTGAAGCTTTCTTT. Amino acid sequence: CASGLDGSNTEAFF.

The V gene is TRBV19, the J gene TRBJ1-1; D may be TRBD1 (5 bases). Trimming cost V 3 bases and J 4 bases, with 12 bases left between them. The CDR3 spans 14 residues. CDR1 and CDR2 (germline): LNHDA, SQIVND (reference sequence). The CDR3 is CASSIRTPTTEAFF. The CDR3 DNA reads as TGTGCCAGTAGTATCAGGACACCGACCACTGAAGCTTTCTTT.

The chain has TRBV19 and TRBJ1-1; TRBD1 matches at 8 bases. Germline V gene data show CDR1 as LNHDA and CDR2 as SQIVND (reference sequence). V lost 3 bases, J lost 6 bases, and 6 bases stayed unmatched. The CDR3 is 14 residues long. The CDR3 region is CASSIQGAGSEAFF. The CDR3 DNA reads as TGTGCCAGTAGTATCCAGGGGGCAGGTTCTGAAGCTTTCTTT.

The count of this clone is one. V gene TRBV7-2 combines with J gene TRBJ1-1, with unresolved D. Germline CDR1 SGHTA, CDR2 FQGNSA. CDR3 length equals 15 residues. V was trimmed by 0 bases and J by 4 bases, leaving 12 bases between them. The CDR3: CASSLALSGATEAFF. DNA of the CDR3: TGTGCCAGCAGCTTAGCCTTGTCAGGTGCCACTGAAGCTTTCTTT.

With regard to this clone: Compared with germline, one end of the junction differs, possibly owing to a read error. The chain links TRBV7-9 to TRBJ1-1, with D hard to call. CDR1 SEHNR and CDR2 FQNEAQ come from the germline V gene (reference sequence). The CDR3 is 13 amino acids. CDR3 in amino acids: CSSSLAMNTEAFF. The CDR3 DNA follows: TGTTCCAGCAGCTTAGCCATGAACACTGAAGCTTTCTTT.

The CDR3 coding sequence is TGTGCCAGCAGTGACAGGGGGCCGACGAAAGCTTTCTTT. This gives the protein CASSDRGPTKAFF. V and J are TRBV27 and TRBJ1-1, with TRBD1 matching over 10 bases. V gave up 5 bases and J gave up 9 bases; unmatched junction bases: 6. Germline assignment: CDR1 MNHEY and CDR2 SMNVEV (reference sequence). CDR3 length: 13 residues.

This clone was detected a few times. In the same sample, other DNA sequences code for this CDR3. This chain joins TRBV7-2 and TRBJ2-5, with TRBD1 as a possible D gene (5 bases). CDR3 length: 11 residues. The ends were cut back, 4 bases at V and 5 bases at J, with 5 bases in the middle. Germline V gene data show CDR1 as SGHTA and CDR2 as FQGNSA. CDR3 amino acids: CASSSGETQYF. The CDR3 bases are TGTGCCAGCAGCTCAGGGGAGACCCAGTACTTC.

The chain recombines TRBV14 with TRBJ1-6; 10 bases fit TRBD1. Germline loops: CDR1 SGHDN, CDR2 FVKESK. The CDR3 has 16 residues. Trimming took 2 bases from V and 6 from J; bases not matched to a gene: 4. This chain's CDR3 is CASSQNDRGLNSPLHF. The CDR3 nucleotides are TGTGCCAGCAGCCAAAATGACAGGGGGCTTAATTCACCCCTCCACTTT.

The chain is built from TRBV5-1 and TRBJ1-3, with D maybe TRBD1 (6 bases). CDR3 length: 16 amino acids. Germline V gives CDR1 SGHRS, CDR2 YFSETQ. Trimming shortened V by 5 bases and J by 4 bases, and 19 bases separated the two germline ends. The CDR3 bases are TGCGCCAGCAGTCTGACGCCACAGGGCTCAGGAAACACCATATATTTT. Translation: CASSLTPQGSGNTIYF.